This T cell receptor beta chain appears in the sequencing data of a study of T cells in Graves' hyperthyroidism and ophthalmopathy. Using RNA transcripts as the source, TCR beta CDR3 regions were amplified. Initially, a first-round RT-PCR of the TCR CDR3 employed the HTBI primer set. One entry per CDR3 protein results from TCRdb running MiXCR on the multiplex PCR reads. Among roughly 580,000 distinct CDR3 sequences listed, about 15% were seen once. The study left out patients who had uncontrolled infection, other autoimmune disease, pregnancy or lactation. V shed 1 base and J shed 6 bases, with 18 bases lying between them. The CDR3 consists of 16 residues. CDR1 SGHRS and CDR2 YFSETQ come from the germline V gene. The sample holds a few counts of this clonotype.

The specimen was blood. The receptor was isolated from a young woman with Graves' hyperthyroidism that later progressed to Graves' ophthalmopathy. The V and J genes are TRBV5-1 and TRBJ2-3; no clear D gene. CDR3 sequence: CASSLIASALSDTQYF. The CDR3, as DNA: TGCGCCAGCAGCTTGATCGCCAGCGCCTTGAGTGATACGCAGTATTTT.